This T cell receptor beta chain was profiled in a study of beta chain features in type 1 diabetes. Study at large: All samples combined gave about 100 million sorted cells for examination. Study-wide findings and caveats: When Type 1 diabetes patients were examined, their TCRB CDR3s proved moderately but significantly shorter in all four CD4+ subsets. A potential PCR bias toward shorter templates would be equal in patient and control samples. In type 1 diabetes patients, VDJ junctions had fewer insertions; deletions at these junctions were more frequent.

cDNA synthesis used the whole RNA isolate, giving expressed TCRB sequences. The data were produced by immunoSEQ multiplex PCR, yet TCRdb's version contains in-frame clones alone and is incomplete. The sample has some 290,000 clones; approximately 25% are singletons. CDR3 length: 19 amino acids. Germline assignment: CDR1 SGHVS and CDR2 FQNEAQ. The V and J ends lost 3 bases and 0 bases respectively, with 22 bases between them. Points on this clone: Its antigen is undetermined.

The specimen was naive CD4+ T cells from blood. The sequence derives from a woman in her twenties or thirties with type 1 diabetes. V usage is TRBV7-8 and J usage is TRBJ2-3, with D perhaps matching TRBD2 (5 bases). CDR3 nucleotides: TGTGCCAGCAGCTTTGTATTTCTTAGTTCGGGAACTAGCACAGATACGCAGTATTTT. It translates to CASSFVFLSSGTSTDTQYF.